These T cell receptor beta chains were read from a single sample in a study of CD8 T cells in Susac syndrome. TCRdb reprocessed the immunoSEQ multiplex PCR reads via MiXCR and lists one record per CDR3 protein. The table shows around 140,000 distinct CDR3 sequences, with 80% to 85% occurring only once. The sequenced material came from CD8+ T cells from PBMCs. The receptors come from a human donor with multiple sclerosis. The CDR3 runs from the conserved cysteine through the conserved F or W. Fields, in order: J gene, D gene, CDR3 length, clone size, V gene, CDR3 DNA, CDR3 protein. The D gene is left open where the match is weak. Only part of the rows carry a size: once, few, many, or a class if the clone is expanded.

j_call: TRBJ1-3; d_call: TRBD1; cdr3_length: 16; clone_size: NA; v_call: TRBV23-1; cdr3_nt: TGCGCCAGCTTGACAGGGATGGGGATCTCTGGAAACACCATATATTTT; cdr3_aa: CASLTGMGISGNTIYF
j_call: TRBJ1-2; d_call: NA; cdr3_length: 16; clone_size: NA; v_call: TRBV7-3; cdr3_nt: TGTGCCAGCAGCCCGTCGGGAGGGCACCTCCTCTATGGCTACACCTTC; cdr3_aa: CASSPSGGHLLYGYTF
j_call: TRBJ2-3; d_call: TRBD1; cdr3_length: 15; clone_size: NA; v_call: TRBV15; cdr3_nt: TGTGCCACCAGCAGAGGTACAGGGGGCCCAGATACGCAGTATTTT; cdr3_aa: CATSRGTGGPDTQYF
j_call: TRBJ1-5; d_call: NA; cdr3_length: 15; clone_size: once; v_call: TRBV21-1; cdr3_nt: TGTGCCAGCAGCAAAGCAAGGGACAGGAGACAGCCCCAGCATTTT; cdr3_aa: CASSKARDRRQPQHF
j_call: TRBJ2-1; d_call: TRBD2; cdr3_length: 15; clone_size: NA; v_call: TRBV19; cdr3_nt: TGTGCCAGTAGTTACGCGGGAGGGCCTCCCAATGAGCAGTTCTTC; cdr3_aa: CASSYAGGPPNEQFF
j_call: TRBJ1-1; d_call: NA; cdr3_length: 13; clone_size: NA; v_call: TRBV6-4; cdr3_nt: TGTGCCAGCAGTGACTCCGTGGGCACTGAAGCTTTCTTT; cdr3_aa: CASSDSVGTEAFF
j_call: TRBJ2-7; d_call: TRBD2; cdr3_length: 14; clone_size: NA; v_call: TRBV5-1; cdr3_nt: TGCGCCAGCAGCTTGGAAGCGGGGTTCTACGAGCAGTACTTC; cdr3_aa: CASSLEAGFYEQYF
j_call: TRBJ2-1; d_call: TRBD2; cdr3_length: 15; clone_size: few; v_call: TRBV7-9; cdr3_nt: TGTGCCAGCAGCTGGACTAGCGGAGACCACAATGAGCAGTTCTTC; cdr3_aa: CASSWTSGDHNEQFF
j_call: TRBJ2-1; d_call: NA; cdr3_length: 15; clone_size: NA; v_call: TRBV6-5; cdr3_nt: TGTGCCAGCAGTTACTCTAGCGGAGTATACAATGAGCAGTTCTTC; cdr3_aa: CASSYSSGVYNEQFF
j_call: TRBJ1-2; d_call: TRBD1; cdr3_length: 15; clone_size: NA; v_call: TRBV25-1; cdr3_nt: TGTGCCATCAGGCGCGGACAGGAAACTAACTATGGCTACACCTTC; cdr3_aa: CAIRRGQETNYGYTF
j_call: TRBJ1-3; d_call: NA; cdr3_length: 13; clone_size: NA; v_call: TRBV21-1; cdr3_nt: TGTGCCAGCAGCAGGAGGACGGGGAACACCATATATTTT; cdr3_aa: CASSRRTGNTIYF
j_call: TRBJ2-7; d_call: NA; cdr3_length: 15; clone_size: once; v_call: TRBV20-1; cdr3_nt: TGCAGTGCTAGAGATCTCCGGGGTCCCCCCTACGAGCAGTACTTC; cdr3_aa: CSARDLRGPPYEQYF
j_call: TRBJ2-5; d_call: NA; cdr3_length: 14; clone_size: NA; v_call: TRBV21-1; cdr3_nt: TGTGCCAGCAGGGACAGCTTGGCGCAAGAGACCCAGTACTTC; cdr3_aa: CASRDSLAQETQYF
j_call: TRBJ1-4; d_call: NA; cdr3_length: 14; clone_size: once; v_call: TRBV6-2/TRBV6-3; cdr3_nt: TGTGCCAGCAGTTCACGGAGAACTAATGAAAAACTGTTTTTT; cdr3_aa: CASSSRRTNEKLFF
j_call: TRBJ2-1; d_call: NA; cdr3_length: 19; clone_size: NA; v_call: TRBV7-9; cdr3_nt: TGTGCCAGCAGCTTTTCTCCGTCTGATCGTCAGGGGCATCGGCTGGAGCAGTTCTTC; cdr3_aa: CASSFSPSDRQGHRLEQFF
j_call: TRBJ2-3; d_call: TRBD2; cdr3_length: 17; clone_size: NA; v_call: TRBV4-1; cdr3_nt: TGCGCCAGCAGCCCACTCGATAGCGGGGGGCTCACAGATACGCAGTATTTT; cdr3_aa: CASSPLDSGGLTDTQYF
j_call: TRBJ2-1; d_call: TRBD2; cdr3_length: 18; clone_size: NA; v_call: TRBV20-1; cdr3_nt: TGCAGTGCACAGGAACCGGGACTAGCGGGAGGCCTGTACAATGAGCAGTTCTTC; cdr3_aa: CSAQEPGLAGGLYNEQFF
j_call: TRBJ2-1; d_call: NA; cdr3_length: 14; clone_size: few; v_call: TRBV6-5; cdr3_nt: TGTGCCAGCAGTTATATGGAGTCCTACAATGAGCAGTTCTTC; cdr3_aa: CASSYMESYNEQFF
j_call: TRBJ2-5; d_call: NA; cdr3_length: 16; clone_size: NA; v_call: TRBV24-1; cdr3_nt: TGTGCCACCAGTGGTCCATCGGAGGGGCTCCAAGAGACCCAGTACTTC; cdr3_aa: CATSGPSEGLQETQYF
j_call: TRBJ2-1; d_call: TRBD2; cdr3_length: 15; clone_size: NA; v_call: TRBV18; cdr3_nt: TGTGCCAGCTCCCCTAGCGGGGGAGCCTACAATGAGCAGTTCTTC; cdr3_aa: CASSPSGGAYNEQFF
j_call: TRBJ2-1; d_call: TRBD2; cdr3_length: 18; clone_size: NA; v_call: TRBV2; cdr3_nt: TGTGCCAGCAGTGAAGCCGCCTGGACTAGCGGGGGCCAGGATGAGCAGTTCTTC; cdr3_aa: CASSEAAWTSGGQDEQFF
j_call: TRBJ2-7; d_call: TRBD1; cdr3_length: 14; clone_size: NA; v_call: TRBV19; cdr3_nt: TGTGCCAGTAGTATCACCGGGACAGGGAACGAGCAGTACTTC; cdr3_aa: CASSITGTGNEQYF
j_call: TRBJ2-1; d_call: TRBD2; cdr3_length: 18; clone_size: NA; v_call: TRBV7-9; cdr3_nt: TGTGCCAGCAGCTCCGGGACTAGCGGGGCTTTCTCCTACAATGAGCAGTTCTTC; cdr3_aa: CASSSGTSGAFSYNEQFF
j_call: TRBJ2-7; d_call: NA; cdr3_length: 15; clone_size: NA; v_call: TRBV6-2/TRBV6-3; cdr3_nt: TGTGCCAGCAGTTACGCTGGGCGCGGAGAGGACGAGCAGTACTTC; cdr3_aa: CASSYAGRGEDEQYF
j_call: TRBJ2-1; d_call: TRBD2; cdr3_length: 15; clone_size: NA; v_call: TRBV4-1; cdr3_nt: TGCGCCAGCAGCCACGGGACTAGCGGTTACAATGAGCAGTTCTTC; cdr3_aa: CASSHGTSGYNEQFF
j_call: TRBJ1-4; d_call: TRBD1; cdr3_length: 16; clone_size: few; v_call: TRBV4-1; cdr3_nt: TGCGCCAGCAGCCAAGATGAGACAGGGCGGTTTGGAAAACTGTTTTTT; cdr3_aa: CASSQDETGRFGKLFF
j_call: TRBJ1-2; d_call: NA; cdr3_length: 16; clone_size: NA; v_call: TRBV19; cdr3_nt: TGTGCCAGTAGAATGGGCAGCGAACCCGCTAACTATGGCTACACCTTC; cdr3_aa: CASRMGSEPANYGYTF
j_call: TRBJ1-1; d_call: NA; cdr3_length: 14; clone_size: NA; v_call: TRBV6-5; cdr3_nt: TGTGCCAGCAGTTCCCACAGGGAGAACACTGAAGCTTTCTTT; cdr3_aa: CASSSHRENTEAFF
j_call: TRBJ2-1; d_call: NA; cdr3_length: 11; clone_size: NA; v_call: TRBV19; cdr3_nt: TGTGCCAGTGGCTGGACCAATGAGCAGTTCTTC; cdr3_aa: CASGWTNEQFF
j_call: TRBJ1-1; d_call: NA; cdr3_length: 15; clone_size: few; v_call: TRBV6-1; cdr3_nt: TGTGCCAGCCTGTACCGGACGGGAATGAACACTGAAGCTTTCTTT; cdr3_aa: CASLYRTGMNTEAFF
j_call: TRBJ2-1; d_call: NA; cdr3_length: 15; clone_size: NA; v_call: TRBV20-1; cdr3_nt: TGCAGTGCTAGGGGAGCGGTGAGCTCCTACAATGAGCAGTTCTTC; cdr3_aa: CSARGAVSSYNEQFF
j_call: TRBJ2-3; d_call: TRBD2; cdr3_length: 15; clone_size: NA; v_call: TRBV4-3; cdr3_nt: TGCGCCAGCAGCCAAGGGACTAGCGCAGCAGATACGCAGTATTTT; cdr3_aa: CASSQGTSAADTQYF
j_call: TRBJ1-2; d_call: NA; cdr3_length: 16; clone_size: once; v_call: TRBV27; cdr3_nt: TGTGCCAGCAGTTTATCCGCGTTGGCCAGCTACTATGGCTACACCTTC; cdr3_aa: CASSLSALASYYGYTF
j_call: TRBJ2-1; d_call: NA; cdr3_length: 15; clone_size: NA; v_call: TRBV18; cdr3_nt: TGTGCCAGCTCACCGTGGGGGTCTGAATACAATGAGCAGTTCTTC; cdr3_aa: CASSPWGSEYNEQFF
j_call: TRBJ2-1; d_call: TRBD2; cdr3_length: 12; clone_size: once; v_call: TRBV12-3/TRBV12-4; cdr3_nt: TGTGCCAGTTTGGGGGAGGGCAATGAGCAGTTCTTC; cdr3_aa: CASLGEGNEQFF
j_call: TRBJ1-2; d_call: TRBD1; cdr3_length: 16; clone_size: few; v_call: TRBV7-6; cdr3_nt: TGTGCCAGCAGCCATTCCGGGACAGGGGGTCACTATGGCTACACCTTC; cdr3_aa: CASSHSGTGGHYGYTF
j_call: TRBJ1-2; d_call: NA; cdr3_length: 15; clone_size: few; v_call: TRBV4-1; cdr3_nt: TGCGCCAGCAGCCAAGGACAAACGACAGGTTACGGCTACACCTTC; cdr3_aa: CASSQGQTTGYGYTF
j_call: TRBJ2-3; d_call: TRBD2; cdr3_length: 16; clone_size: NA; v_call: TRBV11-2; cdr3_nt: TGTGCCAGCAGCTTAGATCCCATGGGAGGGCCAGATACGCAGTATTTT; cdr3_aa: CASSLDPMGGPDTQYF
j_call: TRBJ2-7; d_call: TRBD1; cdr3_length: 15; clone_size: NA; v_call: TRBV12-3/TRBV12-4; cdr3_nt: TGTGCCAGCAGCCTAGAGGGGGCCGAGACCTACGAGCAGTACTTC; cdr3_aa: CASSLEGAETYEQYF
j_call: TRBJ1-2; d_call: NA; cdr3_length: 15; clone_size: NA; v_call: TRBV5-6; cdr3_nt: TGTGCCAGCAGCTTGCAGTGGGGAGGTGTCTATGGCTACACCTTC; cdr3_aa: CASSLQWGGVYGYTF
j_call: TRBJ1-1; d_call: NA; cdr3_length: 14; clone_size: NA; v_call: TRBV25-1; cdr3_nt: TGTGCCAGCAGTGACCCCCTTGCGAACACTGAAGCTTTCTTT; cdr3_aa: CASSDPLANTEAFF
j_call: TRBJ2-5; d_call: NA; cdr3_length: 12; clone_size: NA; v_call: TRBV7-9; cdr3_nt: TGTGCCAGCAGCCCTTGGTCGGAGACCCAGTACTTC; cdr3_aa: CASSPWSETQYF
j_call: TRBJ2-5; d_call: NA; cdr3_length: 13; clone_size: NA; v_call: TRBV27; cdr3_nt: TGTGCCAGCAGCACCAATCCATTGGAGACCCAGTACTTC; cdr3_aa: CASSTNPLETQYF
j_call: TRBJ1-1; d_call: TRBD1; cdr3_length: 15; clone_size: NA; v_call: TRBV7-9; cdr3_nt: TGTGCCAGCAGCCCTTGGGACAGGGGAATCACTGAAGCTTTCTTT; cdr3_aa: CASSPWDRGITEAFF
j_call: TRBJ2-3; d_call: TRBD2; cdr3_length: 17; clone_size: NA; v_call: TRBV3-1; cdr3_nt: TGTGCCAGCAGCCCCCGATACCCGGGACTACCTACAGATACGCAGTATTTT; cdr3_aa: CASSPRYPGLPTDTQYF